This TCR beta chain was profiled in a study of T cells after yellow fever vaccination. The study's findings and limits: Weaker, the secondary response had a peak occurring faster, on day 5 versus 15. At approximately 95% for CD4 and approximately 89% for CD8, most primary-vaccination clones showed up again after the booster. In FACS-sorted repertoires, abundant clonotypes from the bulk population could appear as contaminants.

This clonotype was observed at least ten times. Antigen unknown. Germline CDR1 reads SNHLY; CDR2 reads FYNNEI. The CDR3 runs to 12 residues. Trimming stripped 6 bases from V and 9 bases from J, with 13 bases between. Researchers made TCR cDNA using 5'RACE template switching, and this step added a universal primer site and UMIs. MiXCR, run by TCRdb on the 5' RACE reads, gives a single entry per CDR3 protein. The table records approximately 110,000 distinct CDR3 sequences, 7.4% of them present only once. The clonotype was recovered from a man in his late teens or twenties who received the YFV17D yellow fever vaccine. V and J are TRBV2 and TRBJ2-3; D not resolved. Sequencing used CD4+ T cells sorted from PBMCs, obtained 9 to 11 days after the first yellow fever vaccination. As DNA, the CDR3 is TGTGCCAGCAGGCCCCAGGAGTTCACGCAGTATTTT. Amino acids: CASRPQEFTQYF.